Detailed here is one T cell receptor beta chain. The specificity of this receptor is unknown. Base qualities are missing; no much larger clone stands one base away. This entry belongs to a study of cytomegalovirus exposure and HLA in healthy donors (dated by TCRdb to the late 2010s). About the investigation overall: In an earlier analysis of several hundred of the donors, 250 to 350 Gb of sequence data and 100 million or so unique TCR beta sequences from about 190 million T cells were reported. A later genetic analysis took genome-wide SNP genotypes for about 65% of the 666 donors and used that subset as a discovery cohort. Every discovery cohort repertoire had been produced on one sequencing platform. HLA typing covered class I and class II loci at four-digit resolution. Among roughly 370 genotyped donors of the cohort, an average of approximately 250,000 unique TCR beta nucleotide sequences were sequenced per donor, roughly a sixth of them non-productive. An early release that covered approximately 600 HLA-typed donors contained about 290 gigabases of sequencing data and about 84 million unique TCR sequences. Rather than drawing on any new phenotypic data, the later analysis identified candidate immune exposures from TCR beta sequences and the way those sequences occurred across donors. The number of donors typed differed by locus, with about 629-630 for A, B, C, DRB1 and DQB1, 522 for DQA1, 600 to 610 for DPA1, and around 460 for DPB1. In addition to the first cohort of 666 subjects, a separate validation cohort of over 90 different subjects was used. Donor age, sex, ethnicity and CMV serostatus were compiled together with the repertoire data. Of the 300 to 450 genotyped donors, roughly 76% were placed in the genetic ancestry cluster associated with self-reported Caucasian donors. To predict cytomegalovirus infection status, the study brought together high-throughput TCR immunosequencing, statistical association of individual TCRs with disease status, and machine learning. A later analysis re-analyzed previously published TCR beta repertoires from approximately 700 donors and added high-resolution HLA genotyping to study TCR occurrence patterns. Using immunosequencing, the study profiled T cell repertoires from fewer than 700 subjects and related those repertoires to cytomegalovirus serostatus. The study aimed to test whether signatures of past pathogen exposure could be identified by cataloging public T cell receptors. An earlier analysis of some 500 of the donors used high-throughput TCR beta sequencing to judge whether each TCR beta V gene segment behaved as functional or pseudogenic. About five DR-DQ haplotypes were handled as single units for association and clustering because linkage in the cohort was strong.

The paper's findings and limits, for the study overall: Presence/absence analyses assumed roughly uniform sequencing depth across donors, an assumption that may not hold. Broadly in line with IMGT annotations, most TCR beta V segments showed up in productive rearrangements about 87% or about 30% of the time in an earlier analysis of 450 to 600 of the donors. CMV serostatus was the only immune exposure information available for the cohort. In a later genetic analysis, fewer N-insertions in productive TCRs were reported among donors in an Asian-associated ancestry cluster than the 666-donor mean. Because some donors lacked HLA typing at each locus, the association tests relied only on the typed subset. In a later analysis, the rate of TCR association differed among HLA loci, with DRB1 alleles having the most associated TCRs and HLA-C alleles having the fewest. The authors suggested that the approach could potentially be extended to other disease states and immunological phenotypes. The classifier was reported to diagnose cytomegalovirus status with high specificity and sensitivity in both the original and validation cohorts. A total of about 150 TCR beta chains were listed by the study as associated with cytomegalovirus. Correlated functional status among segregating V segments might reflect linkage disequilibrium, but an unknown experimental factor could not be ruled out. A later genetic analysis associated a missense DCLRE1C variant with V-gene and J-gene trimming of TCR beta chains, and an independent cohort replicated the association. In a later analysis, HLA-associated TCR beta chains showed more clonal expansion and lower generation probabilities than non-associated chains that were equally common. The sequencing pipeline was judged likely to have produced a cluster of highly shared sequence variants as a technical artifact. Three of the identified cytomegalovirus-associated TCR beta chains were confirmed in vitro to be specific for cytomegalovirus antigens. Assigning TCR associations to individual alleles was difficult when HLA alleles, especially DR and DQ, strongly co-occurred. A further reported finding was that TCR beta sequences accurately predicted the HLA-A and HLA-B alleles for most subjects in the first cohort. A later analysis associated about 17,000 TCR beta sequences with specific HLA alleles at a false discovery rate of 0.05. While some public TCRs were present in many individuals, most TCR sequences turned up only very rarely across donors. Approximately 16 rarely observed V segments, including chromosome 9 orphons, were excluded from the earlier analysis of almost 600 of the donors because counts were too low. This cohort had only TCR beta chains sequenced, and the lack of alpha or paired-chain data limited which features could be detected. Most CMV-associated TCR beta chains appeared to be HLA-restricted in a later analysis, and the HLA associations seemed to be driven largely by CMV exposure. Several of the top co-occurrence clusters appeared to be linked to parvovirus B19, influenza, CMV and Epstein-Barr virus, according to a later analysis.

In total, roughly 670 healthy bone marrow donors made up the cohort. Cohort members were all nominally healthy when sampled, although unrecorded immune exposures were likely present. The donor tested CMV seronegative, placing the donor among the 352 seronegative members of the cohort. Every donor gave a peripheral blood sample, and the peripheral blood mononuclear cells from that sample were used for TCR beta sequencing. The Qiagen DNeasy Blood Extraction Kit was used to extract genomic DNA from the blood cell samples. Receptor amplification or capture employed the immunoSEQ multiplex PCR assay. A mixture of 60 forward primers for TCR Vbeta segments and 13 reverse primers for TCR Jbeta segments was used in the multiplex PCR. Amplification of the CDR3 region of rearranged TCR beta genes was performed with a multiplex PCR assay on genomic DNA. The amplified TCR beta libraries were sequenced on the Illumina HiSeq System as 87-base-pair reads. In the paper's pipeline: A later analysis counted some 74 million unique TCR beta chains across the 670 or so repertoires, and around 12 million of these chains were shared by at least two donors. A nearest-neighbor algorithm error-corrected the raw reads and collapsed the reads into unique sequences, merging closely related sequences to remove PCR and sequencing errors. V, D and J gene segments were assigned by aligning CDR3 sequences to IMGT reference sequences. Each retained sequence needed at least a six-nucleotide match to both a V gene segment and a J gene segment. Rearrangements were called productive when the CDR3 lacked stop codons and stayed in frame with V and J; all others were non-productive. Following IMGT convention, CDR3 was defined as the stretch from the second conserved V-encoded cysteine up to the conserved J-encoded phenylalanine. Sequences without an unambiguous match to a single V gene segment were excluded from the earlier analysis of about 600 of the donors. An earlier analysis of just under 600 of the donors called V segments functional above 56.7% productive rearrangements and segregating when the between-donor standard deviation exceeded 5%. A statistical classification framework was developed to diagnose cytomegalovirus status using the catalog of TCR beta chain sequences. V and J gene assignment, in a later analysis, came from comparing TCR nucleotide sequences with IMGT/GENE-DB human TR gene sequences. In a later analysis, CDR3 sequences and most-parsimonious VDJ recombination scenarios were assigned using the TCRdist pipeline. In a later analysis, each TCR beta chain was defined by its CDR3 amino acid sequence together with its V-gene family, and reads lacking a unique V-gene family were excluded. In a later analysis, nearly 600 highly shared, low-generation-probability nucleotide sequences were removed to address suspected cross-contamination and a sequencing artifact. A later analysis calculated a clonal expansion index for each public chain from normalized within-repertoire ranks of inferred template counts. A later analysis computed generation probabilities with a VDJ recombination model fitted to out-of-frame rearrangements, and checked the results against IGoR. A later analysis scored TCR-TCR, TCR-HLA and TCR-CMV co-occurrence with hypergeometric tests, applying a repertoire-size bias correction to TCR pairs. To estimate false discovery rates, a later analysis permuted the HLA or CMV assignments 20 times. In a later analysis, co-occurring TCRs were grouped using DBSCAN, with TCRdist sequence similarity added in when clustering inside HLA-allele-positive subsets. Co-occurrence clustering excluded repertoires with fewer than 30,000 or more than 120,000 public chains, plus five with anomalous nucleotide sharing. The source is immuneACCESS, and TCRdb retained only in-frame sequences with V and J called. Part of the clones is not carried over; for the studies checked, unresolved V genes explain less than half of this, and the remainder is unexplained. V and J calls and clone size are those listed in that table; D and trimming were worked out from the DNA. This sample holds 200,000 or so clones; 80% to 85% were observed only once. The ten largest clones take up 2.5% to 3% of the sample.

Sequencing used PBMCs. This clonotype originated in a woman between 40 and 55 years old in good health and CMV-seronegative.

CDR3 sequence: CSVEASGAASLYNEQFF. The base sequence is TGCAGCGTTGAAGCCTCGGGTGCGGCTAGCCTATACAATGAGCAGTTCTTC. The sequence joins TRBV29-1 to TRBJ2-1; TRBD2 is a possible D gene, resting on 5 matching bases. V and J are truncated by 1 base and 4 bases respectively, leaving an intervening sequence of 20 bases. CDR3 length: 17 amino acids, cysteine to phenylalanine. Only the CDR3 portion is preserved as DNA: 51 bases, with reading frame beginning at the first base. As encoded in the germline V gene, CDR1 is SQVTM while CDR2 is ANQGSEA.